Below are 4 T cell receptor beta chains sequenced from a single sample in a study of blood T cell repertoires in COVID-19. Repertoires were generated with immunoSEQ multiplex PCR, while TCRdb's copy carries only in-frame clones and drops some. The sample lists about 460,000 clones; roughly nine tenths were seen once. The specimen sequenced was PBMCs or T cells enriched from blood (not recorded which). The source of these receptors is a woman in her sixties who had recovered from COVID-19.

The gene calls are TRBV2 and TRBJ1-1; D is possibly TRBD1 (6 bases). This CDR3 contains 14 residues. V was shortened by 7 bases and J by 1 base, with 13 bases between the two germline ends. Germline V gene data show CDR1 as SNHLY and CDR2 as FYNNEI. The chain's CDR3 is CASKGEQGNTEAFF. The CDR3 region has the DNA TGTGCCAGCAAAGGAGAACAGGGGAACACTGAAGCTTTCTTT.

The chain links TRBV19 to TRBJ1-1, with no clear D. CDR1 is LNHDA, CDR2 SQIVND, per germline (reference sequence). This CDR3 comprises 17 residues. The germline V and J ends were trimmed by 5 bases and 5 bases, with 24 bases remaining between them. This chain's CDR3 is CASSPIEVFGSMTEAFF. The CDR3 coding sequence is TGTGCCAGTAGTCCTATAGAGGTTTTTGGGTCTATGACTGAAGCTTTCTTT. Supplemented by reference TRBV19 and TRBJ1-1, the full variable domain reads DGGITQSPKYLFRKEGQNVTLSCEQNLNHDAMYWYRQDPGQGLRLIYYSQIVNDFQKGDIAEGYSVSREKKESFPLTVTSAQKNPTAFYLCASSPIEVFGSMTEAFFGQGTRLTVV.

The chain has TRBV27 and TRBJ1-2, with D tentatively TRBD1 (6 bases). Germline assignment: CDR1 MNHEY and CDR2 SMNVEV (reference sequence). The CDR3 spans 13 residues. V lost 6 bases, J lost 7 bases, and 15 bases lay in between. CDR3 residues: CASSPDRFGGYTF. Here the CDR3 DNA reads TGTGCCAGCAGCCCGGACAGATTCGGTGGCTACACCTTC.

The gene calls are TRBV5-1 and TRBJ1-4, with 10 bases identical to TRBD1. V shed 3 bases and J 0 bases; nucleotides not matched to a gene: 5. The CDR3 loop spans 17 amino acids. Germline loops: CDR1 SGHRS, CDR2 YFSETQ. The CDR3 reads CASSSRGQGATNEKLFF. The CDR3 nucleotides are TGCGCCAGCAGCTCCCGCGGACAGGGGGCAACTAATGAAAAACTGTTTTTT. Filled out from reference TRBV5-1 and TRBJ1-4, the complete variable domain reads KAGVTQTPRYLIKTRGQQVTLSCSPISGHRSVSWYQQTPGQGLQFLFEYFSETQRNKGNFPGRFSGRQFSNSRSEMNVSTLELGDSALYLCASSSRGQGATNEKLFFGSGTQLSVL.